This entry is about one T cell receptor beta chain. This record comes from a study of PD-1 blockade in mismatch repair-deficient tumors. Germline-derived CDR1 and CDR2 are SGDLS and YYNGEE. The trim removed 3 bases at V and 1 base at J, leaving 4 bases unmatched. The CDR3 runs 16 residues. The table came from immunoSEQ multiplex PCR; TCRdb's copy has only in-frame clones and leaves some out. The table includes some 84,000 clones, approximately 81% detected once. The sequence was collected from an adult with mismatch repair-deficient cancer. The source was peripheral blood, collected 12 weeks after starting pembrolizumab. The chain is built from TRBV9 and TRBJ2-2, with 9 bases fitting TRBD2. The CDR3 DNA is TGTGCCAGCAGCGCCAGACTAGCGGTGAACACCGGGGAGCTGTTTTTT. It encodes CASSARLAVNTGELFF.